Sequencing of this TCR beta chain was carried out in a study of beta chain features in type 1 diabetes. This clone turned up a few times. V dropped 8 bases and J dropped 6 bases, with 11 bases sitting between them. Germline CDR1 is MNHNY and CDR2 is SVGAGI (reference sequence). CDR3 size: 12 residues. Of the isolated RNA, all was reverse transcribed, and so the sequenced material was expressed TCRB transcripts. Generated by immunoSEQ multiplex PCR, the TCRdb table keeps only in-frame clones and is missing some. This sample yields roughly 450,000 clones, of which 14% are seen a single time; approximately 0.035% belongs to the top ten.

The V call is TRBV6-6, the J call TRBJ2-1; D not resolved. The sequence was collected from a man aged 30-40 years in good health. Material for sequencing was naive CD4+ T cells from blood. Here the CDR3 DNA reads TGTGCCAGCGCACGGACGTTCAATGAGCAGTTCTTC. Translated: CASARTFNEQFF.